One sample yielded the 11 T cell receptor beta chains listed below, sequenced in a study of T-cell memory formation after mild COVID-19. TCRdb recomputed calls from the 5' RACE reads with MiXCR, one row per CDR3 protein. Found here are fewer than 650,000 distinct CDR3 sequences, 15% to 20% of them singletons; the top ten hold 8.1%. Sample: PBMCs or a T cell subset sorted from them (not recorded which). These receptors all stem from an adult woman who had mild COVID-19 (a few samples of this study predate the infection). Cell type and time point are not known.

Many counts were recorded for this clonotype. V is TRBV7-3 and J is TRBJ2-5, with D possibly called TRBD1 or TRBD2 (5 bases each). V lost 5 bases and J lost 7, with 11 bases in between. Germline V gene lookup returns CDR1 SGHTA and CDR2 FQGTGA. The CDR3 has 12 amino acids. The CDR3 nucleotides are TGTGCCAGCAGCCCGGGGACCGGGACCCAGTACTTC. Translation: CASSPGTGTQYF. The full variable domain, with the rest looked up from reference TRBV7-3 and TRBJ2-5, is GAGVSQTPSNKVTEKGKYVELRCDPISGHTALYWYRQSLGQGPEFLIYFQGTGAADDSGLPNDRFFAVRPEGSVSTLKIQRTERGDSAVYLCASSPGTGTQYFGPGTRLLVL.

Many counts were recorded for this clonotype. The rearrangement links TRBV2 to TRBJ2-7; TRBD1 agrees at 10 bases. V gave up 5 bases and J gave up 4 bases; unmatched junction bases: 5. This CDR3 has 14 residues. Germline CDR1 reads SNHLY; CDR2 reads FYNNEI. The DNA for the CDR3 is TGTGCCAGCAGTTCGGACAGGGGGTTGTACGAGCAGTACTTC. Encoded protein: CASSSDRGLYEQYF.

The V and J genes are TRBV7-8 and TRBJ2-7; no definite D call. The CDR3 consists of 15 residues. Germline V lookup: CDR1 SGHVS, CDR2 FQNEAQ. Trimming left V 0 bases short and J 3 bases short, with 12 bases between. The CDR3 here is CASSLAPPPIYEQYV. In DNA form, the CDR3 reads TGTGCCAGCAGCTTAGCGCCCCCTCCAATCTACGAGCAGTACGTC.

The chain has TRBV7-8 and TRBJ2-5; D gene ambiguous. Germline assignment: CDR1 SGHVS and CDR2 FQNEAQ. This CDR3 spans 19 amino acids. The V and J ends lost 1 base and 2 bases respectively, with 23 bases between them. The CDR3 DNA reads TGTGCCAGCAGCTTAGGTACCCTACTTCGAGCCGGTGTGCAAGAGACCCAGTACTTC. Translated: CASSLGTLLRAGVQETQYF. The full variable domain, rest sourced from reference TRBV7-8 and TRBJ2-5, is GAGVSQSPRYKVAKRGQDVALRCDPISGHVSLFWYQQALGQGPEFLTYFQNEAQLDKSGLPSDRFFAERPEGSVSTLKIQRTQQEDSAVYLCASSLGTLLRAGVQETQYFGPGTRLLVL.

In this sample, this clonotype turned up a few times. The chain combines TRBV7-6 with TRBJ2-2, with D maybe TRBD2 (6 bases). Per the germline V gene, CDR1 is SGHVS and CDR2 is FNYEAQ. V lost 1 base and J 0 bases, leaving 18 bases between the germline ends. The CDR3 covers 19 residues. Written as DNA, the CDR3 is TGTGCCAGCAGCTTAGTCGTGTTGACTAGAGCTGCGAACACCGGGGAGCTGTTTTTT. Protein product: CASSLVVLTRAANTGELFF. The full variable domain, in which reference TRBV7-6 and TRBJ2-2 provide the parts outside the CDR3, is GAGVSQSPRYKVTKRGQDVALRCDPISGHVSLYWYRQALGQGPEFLTYFNYEAQQDKSGLPNDRFSAERPEGSISTLTIQRTEQRDSAMYRCASSLVVLTRAANTGELFFGEGSRLTVL.

The table lists this clonotype with a few counts. V gene TRBV7-8 combines with J gene TRBJ2-5; 10 bases agree with TRBD1. The CDR3 runs 15 residues. CDR1 is SGHVS and CDR2 is FQNEAQ in the germline V gene. V lost 4 bases, J lost 5 bases, and 7 bases stayed unmatched. The CDR3 here is CASSYQTGGGETQYF. CDR3 sequence (DNA): TGTGCCAGCAGCTACCAGACAGGGGGCGGGGAGACCCAGTACTTC.

The J gene is TRBJ2-7, the V gene TRBV6-2 or TRBV6-3; 7 positions agree with TRBD2. Looked up from germline, CDR1 is MNHEY and CDR2 is SVGEGT. V trimming: 2 bases; J trimming: 6 bases; junction bases outside the gene matches: 10. The CDR3 runs 15 residues. For the CDR3, the DNA is TGTGCCAGCAGTTACGGGGTGGGCGGGAGTCGCGAGCAGTACTTC. Its translation: CASSYGVGGSREQYF.

This clonotype turned up a few times. This chain links TRBV7-6 with TRBJ2-6, with a weak D call TRBD2 (7 bases). Germline V gives CDR1 SGHVS, CDR2 FNYEAQ. Trimming removed 5 bases from V and 0 bases from J, with 17 bases in between. This CDR3 is built from 18 residues. In nucleotides, the CDR3 is TGTGCCAGCAGCCCTGGGGGGGCAGGTTACTCTGGGGCCAACGTCCTGACTTTC. Translation: CASSPGGAGYSGANVLTF.

Only a few counts were recorded for this clonotype. The chain links TRBV28 to TRBJ2-7; D might be TRBD1 or TRBD2, each matching 5 bases. Trimming stripped 3 bases from V and 1 base from J, with 13 bases between. CDR1 and CDR2 (germline): MDHEN, SYDVKM. The CDR3 length is 15 residues. This CDR3 reads CASSFGVGRSYEQYF. Here the CDR3 DNA reads TGTGCCAGCAGTTTCGGGGTGGGGCGATCCTACGAGCAGTACTTC.

The CDR3 loop reads CSVAGGEDYEQYF. In DNA form, the CDR3 reads TGCAGCGTTGCGGGAGGGGAGGACTACGAGCAGTACTTC. The rearrangement uses TRBV29-1 and TRBJ2-7; 8 bases fit TRBD2. Germline values: CDR1 SQVTM, CDR2 ANQGSEA. This CDR3 comprises 13 residues. V was clipped by 4 bases and J by 3 bases; unmatched bases: 5.

CDR3 nucleotides: TGTGCCAGCAGCGAGGGGTCGTGGTATGGCTACACCTTC. It encodes CASSEGSWYGYTF. This chain uses TRBV25-1 with TRBJ1-2; D may be TRBD1 (5 bases). Per germline, CDR1 MGHDK and CDR2 SYGVNS. The V gene lost 6 bases and the J gene lost 5 bases, with 13 bases spanning the gap. This CDR3 has 13 amino acids.